The clone carrying this T cell receptor beta chain was seen ten or more times. The antigen is not known. The TCR beta libraries were generated through quantitative 5'-RACE incorporating molecular barcodes. One entry per CDR3 protein, called by TCRdb with MiXCR from the 5' RACE reads. The sample includes some 250,000 distinct CDR3 sequences, around 9.2% of them seen just once. This CDR3 spans 14 amino acids. Germline values: CDR1 LGHDT, CDR2 YNNKEL (reference sequence). V was trimmed by 7 bases and J by 1 base, leaving 10 bases between them. The source of the sample is a study of CD8 T cells in ankylosing spondylitis. Study-wide results and limits: Clones linked with disease were CD8+ and fairly uncommon in the peripheral blood. A TCR beta motif of several highly homologous variants seemed to mark ankylosing spondylitis blood.

Material: blood, either unsorted or a sorted T cell fraction (not recorded which). The source of this sequence is a male donor with ankylosing spondylitis or in good health (not recorded which). The chain joins TRBV3-1 to TRBJ2-2, with D uncertain. DNA of the CDR3: TGTGCCAGCACTGGCGAGAAGAACACCGGGGAGCTGTTTTTT. Its translation: CASTGEKNTGELFF.